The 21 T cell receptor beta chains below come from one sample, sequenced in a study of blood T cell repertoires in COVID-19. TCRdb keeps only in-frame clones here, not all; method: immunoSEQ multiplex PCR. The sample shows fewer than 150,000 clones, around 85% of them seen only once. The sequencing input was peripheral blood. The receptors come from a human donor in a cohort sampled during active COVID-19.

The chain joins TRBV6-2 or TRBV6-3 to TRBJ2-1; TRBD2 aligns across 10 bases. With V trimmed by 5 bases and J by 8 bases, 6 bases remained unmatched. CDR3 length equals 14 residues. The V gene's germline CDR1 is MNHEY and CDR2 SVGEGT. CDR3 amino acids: CASSERGGQDEQFF. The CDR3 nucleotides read TGTGCCAGCAGTGAGCGGGGGGGCCAAGATGAGCAGTTCTTC.

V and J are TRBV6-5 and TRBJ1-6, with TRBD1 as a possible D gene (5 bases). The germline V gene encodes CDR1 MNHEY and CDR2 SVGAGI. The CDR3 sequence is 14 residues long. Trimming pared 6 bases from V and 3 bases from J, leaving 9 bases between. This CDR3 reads CASSTDSYNSPLHF. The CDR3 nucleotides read TGTGCCAGCAGCACAGACAGCTATAATTCACCCCTCCACTTT.

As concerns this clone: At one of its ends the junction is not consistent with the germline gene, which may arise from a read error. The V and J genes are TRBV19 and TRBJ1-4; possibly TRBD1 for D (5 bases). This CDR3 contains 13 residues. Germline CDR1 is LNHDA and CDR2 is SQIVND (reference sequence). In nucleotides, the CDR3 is TGTGCCAGTGATCCCGGGACTACTGAAAAACTGTTTTTT. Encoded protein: CASDPGTTEKLFF.

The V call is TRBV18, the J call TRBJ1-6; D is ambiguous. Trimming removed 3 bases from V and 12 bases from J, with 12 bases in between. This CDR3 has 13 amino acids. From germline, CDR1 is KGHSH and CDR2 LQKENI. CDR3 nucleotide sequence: TGTGCCAGCTCACCCCAAGAAGAGTTACCCCTCCACTTT. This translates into CASSPQEELPLHF.

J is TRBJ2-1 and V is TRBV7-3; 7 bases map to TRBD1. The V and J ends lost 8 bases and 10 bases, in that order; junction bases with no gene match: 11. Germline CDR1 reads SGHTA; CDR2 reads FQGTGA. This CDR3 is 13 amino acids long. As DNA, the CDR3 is TGTGCCAGCGCTGACAGGGCACAGAAAGAGCAGTTCTTC. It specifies CASADRAQKEQFF.

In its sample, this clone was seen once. The CDR3 coding sequence is TGCGCCAGCAGCTTTCGGGGAGGCAATCAGCCCCAGCATTTT. It codes for CASSFRGGNQPQHF. The chain is built from TRBV5-1 and TRBJ1-5; no clear D. The CDR3 totals 14 residues. CDR1 SGHRS and CDR2 YFSETQ come from the germline V gene. V dropped 2 bases and J dropped 2 bases, with 8 bases sitting between them.

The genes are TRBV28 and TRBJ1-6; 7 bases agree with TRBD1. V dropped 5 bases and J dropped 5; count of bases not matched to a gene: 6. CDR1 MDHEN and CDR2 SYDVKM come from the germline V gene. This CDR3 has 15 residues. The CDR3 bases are TGTGCCAGCAGTCCACCGACAGGGAATAATTCACCCCTCCACTTT. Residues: CASSPPTGNNSPLHF.

The CDR3 nucleotides are TGTGCCAGTAGCCAAGACAGAGATCAGCCCCAGCATTTT. It translates to CASSQDRDQPQHF. The chain employs TRBV19 and TRBJ1-5; D possibly corresponds to TRBD1 (5 bases). Trimming removed 6 bases from V and 5 bases from J, with 11 bases in between. The CDR3 contains 13 residues. Looked up from germline, CDR1 is LNHDA and CDR2 is SQIVND (reference sequence).

CDR3 bases: TGTGCCAGTAGTGTGAACCGGGACTCCGATGAGCAGTTCTTC. Its protein product is CASSVNRDSDEQFF. The chain links TRBV19 to TRBJ2-1; D may be TRBD2 (6 bases). Germline CDR1 reads LNHDA; CDR2 reads SQIVND (reference sequence). V shed 5 bases and J shed 8 bases, with 16 bases lying between them. This CDR3 is built from 14 residues.

The CDR3 is CASRRTTSNTGELFF. CDR3 coding DNA: TGTGCCAGCAGACGGACTACCTCGAACACCGGGGAGCTGTTTTTT. The chain employs TRBV2 and TRBJ2-2; D is perhaps TRBD2 (6 bases). The CDR3 has 15 residues. Trimming took 6 bases from V and 0 from J, leaving 11 bases between them. CDR1 is SNHLY, CDR2 FYNNEI, per germline. Using reference TRBV2 and TRBJ2-2 for the parts outside the CDR3, the full variable domain is EPEVTQTPSHQVTQMGQEVILRCVPISNHLYFYWYRQILGQKVEFLVSFYNNEISEKSEIFDDQFSVERPDGSNFTLKIRSTKLEDSAMYFCASRRTTSNTGELFFGEGSRLTVL.

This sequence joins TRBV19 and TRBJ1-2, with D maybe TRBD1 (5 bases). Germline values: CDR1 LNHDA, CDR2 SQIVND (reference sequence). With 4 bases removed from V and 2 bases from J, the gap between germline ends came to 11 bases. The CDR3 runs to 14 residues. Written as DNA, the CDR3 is TGTGCCAGTAGTAGGGAGGGGAGGAACTATGGCTACACCTTC. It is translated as CASSREGRNYGYTF.

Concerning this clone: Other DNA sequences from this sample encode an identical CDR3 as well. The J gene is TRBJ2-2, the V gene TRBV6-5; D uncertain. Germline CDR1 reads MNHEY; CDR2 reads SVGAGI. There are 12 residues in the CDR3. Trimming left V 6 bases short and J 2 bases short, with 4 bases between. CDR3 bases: TGTGCCAGCAGGAGAAACACCGGGGAGCTGTTTTTT. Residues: CASRRNTGELFF.

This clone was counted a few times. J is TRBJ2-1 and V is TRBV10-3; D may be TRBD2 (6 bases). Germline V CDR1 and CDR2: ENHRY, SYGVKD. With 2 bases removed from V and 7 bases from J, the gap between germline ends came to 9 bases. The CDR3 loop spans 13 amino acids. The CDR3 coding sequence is TGTGCCATCAGTGAGGCGGGGCGAAATGAGCAGTTCTTC. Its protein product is CAISEAGRNEQFF.

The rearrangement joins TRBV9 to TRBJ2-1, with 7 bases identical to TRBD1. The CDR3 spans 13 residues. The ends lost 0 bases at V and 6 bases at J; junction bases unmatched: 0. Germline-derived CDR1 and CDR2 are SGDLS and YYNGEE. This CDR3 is CASSVGQGNEQFF. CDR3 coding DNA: TGTGCCAGCAGCGTAGGACAGGGCAATGAGCAGTTCTTC.

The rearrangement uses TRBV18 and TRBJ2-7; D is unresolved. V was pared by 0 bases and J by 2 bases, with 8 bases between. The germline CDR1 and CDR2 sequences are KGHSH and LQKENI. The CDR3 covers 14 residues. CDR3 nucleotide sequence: TGTGCCAGCTCACCACCGACAAGCCCCTACGAGCAGTACTTC. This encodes CASSPPTSPYEQYF.

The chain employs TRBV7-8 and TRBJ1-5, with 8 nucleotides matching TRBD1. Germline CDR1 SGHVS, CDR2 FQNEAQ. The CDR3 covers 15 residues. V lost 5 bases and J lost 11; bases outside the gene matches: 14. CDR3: CASSLDRGRTGAQHF. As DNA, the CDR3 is TGTGCCAGCAGCCTCGACAGGGGCCGGACGGGGGCCCAGCATTTT.

CDR3: CAISESRGRGTGELFF. The CDR3 coding sequence is TGTGCCATCAGTGAATCTAGGGGGCGGGGCACCGGGGAGCTGTTTTTT. The chain uses TRBV10-3 and TRBJ2-2; tentative D call: TRBD1 (7 bases). Deletions cut 3 bases from V and 4 bases from J, with 15 bases between. There are 16 residues in the CDR3. Germline V gene lookup returns CDR1 ENHRY and CDR2 SYGVKD.

The chain's CDR3 is CAWRRTGLIPGELFF. The CDR3 bases are TGTGCCTGGAGACGGACAGGGCTTATCCCCGGGGAGCTGTTTTTT. The rearrangement joins TRBV30 to TRBJ2-2, with TRBD1 matching over 8 bases. V trimming: 3 bases; J trimming: 6 bases; junction bases outside the gene matches: 9. Germline V gene sequence: CDR1 GTSNPN, CDR2 SVGIG (reference sequence). This CDR3 spans 15 amino acids.

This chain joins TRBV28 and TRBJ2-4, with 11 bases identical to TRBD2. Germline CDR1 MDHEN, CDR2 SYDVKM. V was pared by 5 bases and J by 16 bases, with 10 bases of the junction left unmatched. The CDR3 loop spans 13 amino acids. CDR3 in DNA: TGTGCCAGCAGTACTCGCGTAGCGGGGGGGCAATACTTC. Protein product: CASSTRVAGGQYF.

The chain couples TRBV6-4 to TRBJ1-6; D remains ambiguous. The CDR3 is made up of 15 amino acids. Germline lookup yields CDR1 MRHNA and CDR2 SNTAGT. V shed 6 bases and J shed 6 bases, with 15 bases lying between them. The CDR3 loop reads CASSATPDSNSPLHF. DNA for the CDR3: TGTGCCAGCAGCGCCACTCCTGATAGTAATTCACCCCTCCACTTT.

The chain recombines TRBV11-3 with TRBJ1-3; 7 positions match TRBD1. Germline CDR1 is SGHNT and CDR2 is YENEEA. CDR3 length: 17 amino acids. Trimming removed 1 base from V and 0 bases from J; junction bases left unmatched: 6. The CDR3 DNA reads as TGTGCCAGCAGCTTAGGGGGACAGTCGCGCTCTGGAAACACCATATATTTT. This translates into CASSLGGQSRSGNTIYF. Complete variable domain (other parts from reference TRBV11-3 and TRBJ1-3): EAGVVQSPRYKIIEKKQPVAFWCNPISGHNTLYWYLQNLGQGPELLIRYENEEAVDDSQLPKDRFSAERLKGVDSTLKIQPAELGDSAVYLCASSLGGQSRSGNTIYFGEGSWLTVV.